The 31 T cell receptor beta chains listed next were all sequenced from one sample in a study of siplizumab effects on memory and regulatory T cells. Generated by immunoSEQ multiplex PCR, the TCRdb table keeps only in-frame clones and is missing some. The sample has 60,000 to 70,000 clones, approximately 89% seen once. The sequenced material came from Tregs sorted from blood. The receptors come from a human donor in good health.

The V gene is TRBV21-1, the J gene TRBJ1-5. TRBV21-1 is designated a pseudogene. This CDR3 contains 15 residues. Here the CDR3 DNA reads TGTGCCAGCAGCAAAGACGGGCGTACCAATCAGCCCCAGCATTTT. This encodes CASSKDGRTNQPQHF.

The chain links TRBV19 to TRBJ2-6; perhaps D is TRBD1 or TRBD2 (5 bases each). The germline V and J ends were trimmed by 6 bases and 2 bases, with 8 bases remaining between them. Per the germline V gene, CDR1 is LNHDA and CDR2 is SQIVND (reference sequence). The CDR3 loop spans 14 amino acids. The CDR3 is CASRRDAGANVLTF. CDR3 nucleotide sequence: TGTGCCAGTAGGAGGGACGCTGGGGCCAACGTCCTGACTTTC.

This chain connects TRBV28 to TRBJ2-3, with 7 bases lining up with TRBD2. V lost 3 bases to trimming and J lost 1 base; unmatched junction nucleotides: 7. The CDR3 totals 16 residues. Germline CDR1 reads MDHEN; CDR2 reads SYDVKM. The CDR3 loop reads CASSFRRLAGTDTQYF. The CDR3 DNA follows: TGTGCCAGCAGTTTCCGGCGGCTAGCGGGCACAGATACGCAGTATTTT.

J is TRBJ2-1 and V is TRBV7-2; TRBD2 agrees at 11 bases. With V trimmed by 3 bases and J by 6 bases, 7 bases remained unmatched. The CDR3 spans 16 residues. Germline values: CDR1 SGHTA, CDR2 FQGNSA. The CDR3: CASSFRGTSGSNEQFF. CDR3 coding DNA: TGTGCCAGCAGCTTCAGAGGGACTAGCGGATCCAATGAGCAGTTCTTC.

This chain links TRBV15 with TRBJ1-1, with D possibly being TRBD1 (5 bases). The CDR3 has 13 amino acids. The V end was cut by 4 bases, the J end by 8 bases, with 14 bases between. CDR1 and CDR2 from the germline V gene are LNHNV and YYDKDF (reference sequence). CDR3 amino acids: CATSNPVGAEAFF. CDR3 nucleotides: TGTGCCACCAGCAATCCGGTTGGGGCGGAAGCTTTCTTT.

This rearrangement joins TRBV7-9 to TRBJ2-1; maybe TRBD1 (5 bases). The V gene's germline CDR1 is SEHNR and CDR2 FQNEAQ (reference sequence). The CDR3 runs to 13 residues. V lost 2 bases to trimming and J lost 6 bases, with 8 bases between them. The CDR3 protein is CASSLRQPNEQFF. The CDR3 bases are TGTGCCAGCAGCTTACGACAGCCCAATGAGCAGTTCTTC. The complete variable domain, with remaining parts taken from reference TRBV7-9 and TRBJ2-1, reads DTGVSQNPRHKITKRGQNVTFRCDPISEHNRLYWYRQTLGQGPEFLTYFQNEAQLEKSRLLSDRFSAERPKGSFSTLEIQRTEQGDSAMYLCASSLRQPNEQFFGPGTRLTVL.

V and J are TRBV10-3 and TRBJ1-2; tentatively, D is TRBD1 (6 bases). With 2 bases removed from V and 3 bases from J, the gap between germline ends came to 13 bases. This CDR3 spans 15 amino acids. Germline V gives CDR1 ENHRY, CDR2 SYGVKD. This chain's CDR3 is CAISERGPGYYGYTF. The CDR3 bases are TGTGCCATCAGTGAGCGGGGGCCGGGTTACTATGGCTACACCTTC.

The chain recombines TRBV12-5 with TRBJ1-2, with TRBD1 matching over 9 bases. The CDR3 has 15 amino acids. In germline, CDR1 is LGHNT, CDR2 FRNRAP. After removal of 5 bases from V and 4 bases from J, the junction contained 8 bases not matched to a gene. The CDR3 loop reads CASGTNRGRGYGYTF. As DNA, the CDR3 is TGTGCTAGTGGTACCAACAGGGGGCGCGGCTATGGCTACACCTTC.

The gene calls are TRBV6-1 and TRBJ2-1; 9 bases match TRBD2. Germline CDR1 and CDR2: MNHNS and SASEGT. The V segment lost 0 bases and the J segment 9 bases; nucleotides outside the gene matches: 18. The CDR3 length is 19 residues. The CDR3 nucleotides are TGTGCCAGCAGTGAAGCTCAAGCAGGGTTTGGCGGGAGGGAGGGTGAGCAGTTCTTC. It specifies CASSEAQAGFGGREGEQFF.

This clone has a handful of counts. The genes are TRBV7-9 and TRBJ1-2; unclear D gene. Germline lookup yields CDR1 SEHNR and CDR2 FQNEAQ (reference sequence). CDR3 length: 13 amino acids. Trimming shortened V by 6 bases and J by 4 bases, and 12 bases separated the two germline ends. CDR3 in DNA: TGTGCCAGCAGTAAAATTCGGGCCTATGGCTACACCTTC. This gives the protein CASSKIRAYGYTF.

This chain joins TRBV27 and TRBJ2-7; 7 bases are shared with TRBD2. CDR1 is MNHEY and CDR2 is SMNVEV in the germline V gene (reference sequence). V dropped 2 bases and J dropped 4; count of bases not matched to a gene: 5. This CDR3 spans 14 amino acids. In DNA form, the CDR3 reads TGTGCCAGCAGTTTACGGGGGGTCGGTTACGAGCAGTACTTC. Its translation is CASSLRGVGYEQYF.

The CDR3 nucleotides read TGTGCCAGCAGCTTTGGTAGCGGACTCTCCTACAATGAGCAGTTCTTC. Residues: CASSFGSGLSYNEQFF. V usage is TRBV5-6 and J usage is TRBJ2-1; maybe TRBD2 (6 bases). Germline-derived CDR1 and CDR2 are SGHDT and YYEEEE. CDR3 length equals 16 residues. The V and J ends lost 2 bases and 0 bases respectively, with 12 bases between them.

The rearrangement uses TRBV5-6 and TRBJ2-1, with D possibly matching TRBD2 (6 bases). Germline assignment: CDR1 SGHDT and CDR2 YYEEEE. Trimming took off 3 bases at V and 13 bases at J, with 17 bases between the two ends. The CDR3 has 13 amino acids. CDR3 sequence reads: CASSWSRGVTQFF. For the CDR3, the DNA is TGTGCCAGCAGCTGGTCGCGGGGCGTCACACAGTTCTTC.

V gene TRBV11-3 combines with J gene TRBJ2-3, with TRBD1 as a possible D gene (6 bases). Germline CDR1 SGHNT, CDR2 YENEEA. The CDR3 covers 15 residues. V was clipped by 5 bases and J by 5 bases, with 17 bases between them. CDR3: CASSPPGTWGDTQYF. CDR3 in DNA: TGTGCCAGCAGCCCGCCCGGGACATGGGGAGATACGCAGTATTTT.

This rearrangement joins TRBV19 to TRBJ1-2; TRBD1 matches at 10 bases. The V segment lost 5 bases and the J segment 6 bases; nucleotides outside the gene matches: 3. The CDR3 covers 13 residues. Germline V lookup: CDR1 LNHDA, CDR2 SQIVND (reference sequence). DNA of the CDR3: TGTGCCAGTAGTCGACAGGGGGCTGATGGCTACACCTTC. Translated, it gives CASSRQGADGYTF.

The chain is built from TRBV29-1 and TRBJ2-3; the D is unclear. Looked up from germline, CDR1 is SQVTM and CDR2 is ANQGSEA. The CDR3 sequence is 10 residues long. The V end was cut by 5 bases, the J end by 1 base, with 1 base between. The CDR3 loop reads CSVRTDTQYF. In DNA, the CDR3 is TGCAGCGTTCGCACAGATACGCAGTATTTT.

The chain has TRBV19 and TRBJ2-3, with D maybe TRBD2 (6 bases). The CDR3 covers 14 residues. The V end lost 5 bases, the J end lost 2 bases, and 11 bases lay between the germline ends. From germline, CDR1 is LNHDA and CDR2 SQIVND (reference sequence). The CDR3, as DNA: TGTGCCAGTAGTCCGGAGGGCCTCACAGATACGCAGTATTTT. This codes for CASSPEGLTDTQYF.

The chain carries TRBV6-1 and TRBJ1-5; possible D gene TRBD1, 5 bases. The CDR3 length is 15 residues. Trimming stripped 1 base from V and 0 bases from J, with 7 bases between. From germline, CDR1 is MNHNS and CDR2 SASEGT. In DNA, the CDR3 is TGTGCCAGCAGTGAAGGGGGGTCTAGCAATCAGCCCCAGCATTTT. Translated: CASSEGGSSNQPQHF.

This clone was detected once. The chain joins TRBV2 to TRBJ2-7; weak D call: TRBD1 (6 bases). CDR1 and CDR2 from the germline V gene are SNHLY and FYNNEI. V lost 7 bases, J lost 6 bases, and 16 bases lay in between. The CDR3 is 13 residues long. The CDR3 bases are TGTGCCAGCACCTGGACAGCTCAAGGCGAGCAGTACTTC. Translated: CASTWTAQGEQYF.

CDR3 protein: CASSLSLAGVREQYF. CDR3 in DNA: TGTGCCAGCAGCTTGAGCCTAGCGGGAGTGCGAGAGCAGTACTTC. V and J are TRBV5-4 and TRBJ2-7; 10 bases are shared with TRBD2. CDR1 is SGHNT and CDR2 is YYREEE in the germline V gene (reference sequence). This CDR3 is 15 amino acids long. Germline trimming cut 1 base from V and 7 bases from J; bases unmatched to any gene: 8.

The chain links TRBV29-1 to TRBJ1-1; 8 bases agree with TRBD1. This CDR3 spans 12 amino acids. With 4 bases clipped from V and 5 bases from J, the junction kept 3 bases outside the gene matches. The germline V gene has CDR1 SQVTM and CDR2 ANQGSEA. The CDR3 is CSVVTGGTEAFF. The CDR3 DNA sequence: TGCAGCGTTGTAACAGGGGGTACTGAAGCTTTCTTT. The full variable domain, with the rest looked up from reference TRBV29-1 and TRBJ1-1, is SAVISQKPSRDICQRGTSLTIQCQVDSQVTMMFWYRQQPGQSLTLIATANQGSEATYESGFVIDKFPISRPNLTFSTLTVSNMSPEDSSIYLCSVVTGGTEAFFGQGTRLTVV.

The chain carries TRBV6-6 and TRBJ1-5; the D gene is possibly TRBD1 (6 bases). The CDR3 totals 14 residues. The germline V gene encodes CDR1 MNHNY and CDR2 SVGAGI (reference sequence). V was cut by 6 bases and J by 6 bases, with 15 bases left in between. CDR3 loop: CASRPYRVAQPQHF. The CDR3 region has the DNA TGTGCCAGCAGGCCTTACAGGGTTGCTCAGCCCCAGCATTTT.

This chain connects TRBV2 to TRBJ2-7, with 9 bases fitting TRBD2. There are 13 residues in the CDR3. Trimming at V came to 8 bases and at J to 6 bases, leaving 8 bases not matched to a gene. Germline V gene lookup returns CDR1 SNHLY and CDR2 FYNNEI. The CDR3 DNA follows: TGTGCCAGCGGGGAGAGAGCGGGAGGCGAGCAGTACTTC. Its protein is CASGERAGGEQYF.

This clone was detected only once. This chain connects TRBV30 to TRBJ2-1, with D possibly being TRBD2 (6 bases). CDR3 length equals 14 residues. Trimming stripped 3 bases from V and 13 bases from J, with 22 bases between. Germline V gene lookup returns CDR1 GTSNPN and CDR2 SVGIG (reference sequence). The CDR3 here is CAWSPLGAGYSQFF. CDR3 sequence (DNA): TGTGCCTGGAGCCCCCTCGGCGCGGGATACTCTCAGTTCTTC. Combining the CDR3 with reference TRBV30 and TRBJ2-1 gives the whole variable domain SQTIHQWPATLVQPVGSPLSLECTVEGTSNPNLYWYRQAAGRGLQLLFYSVGIGQISSEVPQNLSASRPQDRQFILSSKKLLLSDSGFYLCAWSPLGAGYSQFFGPGTRLTVL.

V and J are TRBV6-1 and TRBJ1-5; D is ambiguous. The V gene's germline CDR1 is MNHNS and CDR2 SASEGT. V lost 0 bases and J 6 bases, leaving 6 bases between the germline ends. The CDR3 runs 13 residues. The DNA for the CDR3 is TGTGCCAGCAGTGAAGCGCTTTCTCAGCCCCAGCATTTT. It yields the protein CASSEALSQPQHF.

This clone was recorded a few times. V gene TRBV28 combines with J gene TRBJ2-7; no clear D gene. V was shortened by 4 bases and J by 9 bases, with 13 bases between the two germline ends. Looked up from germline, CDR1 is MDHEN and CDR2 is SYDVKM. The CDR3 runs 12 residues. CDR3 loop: CASSYPGRRQYF. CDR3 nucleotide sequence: TGTGCCAGCAGTTATCCGGGCAGGAGGCAGTACTTC.

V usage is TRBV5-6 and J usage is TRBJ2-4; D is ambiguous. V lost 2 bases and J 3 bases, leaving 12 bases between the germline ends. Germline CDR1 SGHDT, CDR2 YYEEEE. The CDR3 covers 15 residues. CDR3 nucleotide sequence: TGTGCCAGCAGCTTTTTGGTTTCAGACAAAAACATTCAGTACTTC. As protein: CASSFLVSDKNIQYF.

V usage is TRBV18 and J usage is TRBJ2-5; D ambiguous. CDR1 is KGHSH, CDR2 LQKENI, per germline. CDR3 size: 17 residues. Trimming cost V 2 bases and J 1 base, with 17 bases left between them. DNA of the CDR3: TGTGCCAGCTCACCATACTTAAGAACGGGCTCCCAAGAGACCCAGTACTTC. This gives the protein CASSPYLRTGSQETQYF.

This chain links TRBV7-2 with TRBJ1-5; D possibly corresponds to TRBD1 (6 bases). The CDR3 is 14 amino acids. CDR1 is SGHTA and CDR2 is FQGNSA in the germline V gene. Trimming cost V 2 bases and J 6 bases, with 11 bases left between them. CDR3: CASSLTGSFQPQHF. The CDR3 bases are TGTGCCAGCAGCTTAACAGGGTCTTTTCAGCCCCAGCATTTT.

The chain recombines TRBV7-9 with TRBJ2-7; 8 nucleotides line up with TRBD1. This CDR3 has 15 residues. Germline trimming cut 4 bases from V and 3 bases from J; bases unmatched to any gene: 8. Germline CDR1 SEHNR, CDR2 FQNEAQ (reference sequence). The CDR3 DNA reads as TGTGCCAGCAGCTCGTCCGGGACAGGCGACTACGAGCAGTACTTC. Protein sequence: CASSSSGTGDYEQYF.

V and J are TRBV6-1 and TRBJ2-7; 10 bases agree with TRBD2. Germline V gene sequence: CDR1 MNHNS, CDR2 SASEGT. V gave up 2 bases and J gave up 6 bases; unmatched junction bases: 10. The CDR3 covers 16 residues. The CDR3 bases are TGTGCCAGCAGTGAACCCAGGGCTAGCGGGAGTTTCGAGCAGTACTTC. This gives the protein CASSEPRASGSFEQYF.